Each of the 16 T cell receptor beta chains below was sequenced from the same sample in a study of Graves' ophthalmopathy and Graves' hyperthyroidism. Scientists amplified the TCR beta CDR3 regions from RNA transcripts. First-round RT-PCR used HTBI primers; second-round multiplex PCR followed. TCRdb reanalysed the multiplex PCR reads using MiXCR and keeps one entry per CDR3 protein. The sample records around 1,200,000 distinct CDR3 sequences, roughly two fifths being singletons. Sequenced material: peripheral blood or thyroid tissue (not recorded which). These receptor sequences come from an adult man with Graves' hyperthyroidism.

The chain carries TRBV2 and TRBJ1-4; possibly TRBD1 for D (5 bases). The germline V and J ends were trimmed by 6 bases and 3 bases, with 11 bases remaining between them. CDR1 is SNHLY and CDR2 is FYNNEI in the germline V gene. The CDR3 is 14 residues long. CDR3 sequence reads: CASSRDGSNEKLFF. CDR3 coding DNA: TGTGCCAGCAGCCGGGACGGTTCTAATGAAAAACTGTTTTTT.

The table lists this clonotype with many counts. The chain uses TRBV24-1 and TRBJ2-5; the match to TRBD1 covers 8 bases. CDR3 size: 15 residues. The V gene end was trimmed by 0 bases and the J gene end by 5 bases; junction bases not matched to a gene: 4. The V gene's germline CDR1 is KGHDR and CDR2 SFDVKD. CDR3 amino acids: CATSDLRDRLETQYF. DNA of the CDR3: TGTGCCACCAGTGATTTGCGGGACAGGCTGGAGACCCAGTACTTC.

This clonotype was detected a few times. This chain connects TRBV4-1 to TRBJ2-7; 7 nucleotides match TRBD2. CDR3 length: 14 residues. Germline CDR1 reads MGHRA; CDR2 reads YSYEKL. V shed 8 bases and J 5 bases; nucleotides not matched to a gene: 12. DNA for the CDR3: TGCGCCAGCGGACGGCTGACTAGCCCCCACGAGCAGTACTTC. Translated, it gives CASGRLTSPHEQYF.

This clonotype was counted many times. The J gene is TRBJ2-5, the V gene TRBV10-3, with 8 bases aligning to TRBD2. This CDR3 has 13 amino acids. The germline CDR1 and CDR2 sequences are ENHRY and SYGVKD. With 5 bases clipped from V and 4 bases from J, the junction kept 3 bases outside the gene matches. CDR3 sequence reads: CAISSGSPETQYF. Here the CDR3 DNA reads TGTGCCATCAGTAGCGGGAGCCCAGAGACCCAGTACTTC.

This clonotype was seen at least ten times. The CDR3 reads CASSLTPQGPASKTQYF. Here the CDR3 DNA reads TGTGCCAGCAGCTTGACCCCCCAGGGTCCGGCGTCGAAGACCCAGTACTTC. The chain is built from TRBV7-8 and TRBJ2-5, with TRBD1 as a possible D gene (5 bases). V was cut by 3 bases and J by 6 bases, with 23 bases left in between. The germline V gene has CDR1 SGHVS and CDR2 FQNEAQ. The CDR3 loop spans 17 amino acids.

This clonotype showed up many times. The chain has TRBV2 and TRBJ1-2; TRBD1 matches at 7 bases. V dropped 4 bases and J dropped 4; count of bases not matched to a gene: 6. Germline CDR1 and CDR2: SNHLY and FYNNEI. The CDR3 is 14 residues long. In DNA form, the CDR3 reads TGTGCCAGCAGTGGGGACAGCAATGTCTATGGCTACACCTTC. It encodes CASSGDSNVYGYTF.

This clonotype has a count of ten or more. The V gene is TRBV4-1, the J gene TRBJ1-1; no clear D. The CDR3 length is 14 residues. The germline CDR1 and CDR2 sequences are MGHRA and YSYEKL. Trimming took off 1 base at V and 0 bases at J, with 6 bases between the two ends. CDR3 region: CASSQGLLNTEAFF. DNA of the CDR3: TGCGCCAGCAGCCAAGGACTCTTGAACACTGAAGCTTTCTTT.

V gene TRBV25-1 combines with J gene TRBJ1-2; 9 positions agree with TRBD1. This CDR3 spans 11 amino acids. The germline gives CDR1 MGHDK, CDR2 SYGVNS. The V and J ends lost 10 bases and 6 bases, in that order; junction bases with no gene match: 3. CDR3 region: CAIDRGNGYTF. The CDR3 coding sequence is TGTGCCATCGACAGGGGGAATGGCTACACCTTC.

This clonotype was seen at least ten times. This chain connects TRBV5-6 to TRBJ1-2; D is ambiguous. The CDR3 length is 14 residues. The V gene's germline CDR1 is SGHDT and CDR2 YYEEEE. Deletions cut 6 bases from V and 1 base from J, with 13 bases between. CDR3 coding DNA: TGTGCCAGCACCCAGACGGCCCTTAACTATGGCTACACCTTC. Translation gives CASTQTALNYGYTF.

CDR3 sequence: CASSYLGGAFF. CDR3 sequence (DNA): TGTGCCAGCAGTTATTTAGGTGGAGCTTTCTTT. The V gene is TRBV6-5, the J gene TRBJ1-1; D unresolved. CDR1 MNHEY and CDR2 SVGAGI come from the germline V gene. The CDR3 consists of 11 residues. V lost 3 bases, J lost 10 bases, and 9 bases lay in between.

The chain is built from TRBV20-1 and TRBJ2-3; 7 bases fit TRBD2. The CDR3 is 16 residues long. Germline trimming cut 0 bases from V and 2 bases from J; bases unmatched to any gene: 8. Germline CDR1 reads DFQATT; CDR2 reads SNEGSKA (reference sequence). This CDR3 is CSARDRGVASTDTQYF. The CDR3 nucleotides read TGCAGTGCTAGAGATCGGGGGGTAGCCTCCACAGATACGCAGTATTTT.

This clonotype was counted many times. The J gene is TRBJ2-7, the V gene TRBV10-3; 7 bases map to TRBD2. J lost 2 bases, V lost 6 bases, and 10 bases had no gene match. Germline lookup yields CDR1 ENHRY and CDR2 SYGVKD. The CDR3 covers 15 residues. The CDR3 loop is CAIRKEAGDAYEQYF. CDR3 DNA sequence: TGTGCCATCAGAAAAGAGGCGGGAGACGCCTACGAGCAGTACTTC.

A note on this clonotype: A much larger clone sits a single nucleotide away, making a read error possible. The chain joins TRBV11-2 to TRBJ1-2; tentative D call: TRBD1 (6 bases). The CDR3 loop spans 16 amino acids. Trimming cost V 5 bases and J 4 bases, with 20 bases left between them. Looked up from germline, CDR1 is SGHAT and CDR2 is FQNNGV. The CDR3 spells CASSQHCGGFGYGYTF. In DNA form, the CDR3 reads TGTGCCAGCAGCCAGCACTGCGGGGGCTTTGGCTATGGCTACACCTTC.

This clonotype was recorded at least ten times. The rearrangement joins TRBV24-1 to TRBJ2-5, with 8 bases that match TRBD1. This CDR3 has 15 residues. CDR1 and CDR2 from the germline V gene are KGHDR and SFDVKD. V trimming: 1 base; J trimming: 4 bases; junction bases outside the gene matches: 4. CDR3 nucleotides: TGTGCCACCAGTGATTTTGACAGGGGAGCAGAGACCCAGTACTTC. Translating it yields CATSDFDRGAETQYF.

The sample holds many counts of this clonotype. This chain connects TRBV7-6 to TRBJ2-5, with 9 bases lining up with TRBD1. Germline V gene sequence: CDR1 SGHVS, CDR2 FNYEAQ. After removal of 5 bases from V and 6 bases from J, the junction contained 7 bases not matched to a gene. The CDR3 spans 14 residues. The CDR3 spells CASSPTTGGKTQYF. The CDR3, as DNA: TGTGCCAGCAGCCCCACGACAGGGGGTAAGACCCAGTACTTC.

This clonotype was seen a handful of times. One end of the junction fails to match germline, which may point to a read error. This chain uses TRBV10-2 with TRBJ2-2, with 12 bases that match TRBD1. The CDR3 runs to 16 residues. CDR1 is WSHSY, CDR2 SAAADI, per germline. In nucleotides, the CDR3 is TGTGCCAGCAGTTACCCTGGGACAGGGGGCACCGGGGAGCTGCTTTTT. Translated: CASSYPGTGGTGELLF.